This record looks at one TCR beta chain sequence and its context. A junction end diverges from the germline sequence, so it may reflect a read error. Localized lung adenocarcinoma, a non-small cell lung cancer, affected the donors. This sample was taken from a study of CD4 and CD8 cells across lung adenocarcinoma regions. Via MiXCR, TCRdb re-called the PCR reads, giving one row per CDR3 protein. In the table there are 23,000 or so distinct CDR3 sequences, more than 45% of which are singletons. The CDR3 totals 17 residues. Germline CDR1 MGHRA, CDR2 YSYEKL. The clonotype comes from a male donor with lung adenocarcinoma. The CD4 and CD8 labels of this study may be unreliable. The chain uses TRBV4-1 and TRBJ2-3, with D possibly being TRBD2 (6 bases). The specimen sequenced was CD8+ T cells from the center of a lung tumor. The CDR3 DNA reads as TGCGCCAGCAGCCAAGTTATCTCGGGGGAGGACACAGATACGCAGTATTTC. Translation gives CASSQVISGEDTDTQYF.